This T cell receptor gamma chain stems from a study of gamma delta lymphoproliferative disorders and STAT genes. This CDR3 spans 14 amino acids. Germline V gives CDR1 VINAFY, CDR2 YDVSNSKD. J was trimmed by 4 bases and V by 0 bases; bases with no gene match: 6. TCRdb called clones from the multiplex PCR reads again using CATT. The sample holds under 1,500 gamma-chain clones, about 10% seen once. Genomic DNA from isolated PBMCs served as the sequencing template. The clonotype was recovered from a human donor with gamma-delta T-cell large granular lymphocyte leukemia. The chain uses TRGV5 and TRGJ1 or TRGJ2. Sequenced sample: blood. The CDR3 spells CATWDRQGYYKKLF. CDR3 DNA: TGTGCCACCTGGGACAGGCAAGGATATTATAAGAAACTCTTT.